Below, 2 T cell receptor beta chains from the same sample are listed, as sequenced in a study of shared clonotypes between healthy human individuals. CD45RO-negative cells were positively selected for CCR7, leaving out terminally differentiated effector memory CD45RA+ cells. Profiled with immunoSEQ multiplex PCR; TCRdb holds only in-frame clones, not every one. The profile shows more than 2 million clones, about 95% of them singletons. The sequencing input was naive CD8+ T cells sorted from blood. These receptors were collected from a man between 18 and 35 years old in good health.

Note on this clone: The sample holds other DNA sequences that translate to the same CDR3. The chain has TRBV30 and TRBJ1-1; D remains unclear. Germline CDR1 is GTSNPN and CDR2 is SVGIG (reference sequence). This CDR3 spans 12 amino acids. V shed 3 bases and J shed 5 bases, with 10 bases lying between them. This CDR3 is CAWRPRTTEAFF. The CDR3 nucleotides read TGTGCCTGGAGACCGAGAACGACTGAAGCTTTCTTT.

J is TRBJ1-1 and V is TRBV30, with TRBD1 matching over 7 bases. The germline CDR1 and CDR2 sequences are GTSNPN and SVGIG (reference sequence). This CDR3 is built from 14 residues. V lost 2 bases, J lost 0 bases, and 3 bases stayed unmatched. The CDR3: CAWSPTGVNTEAFF. The CDR3 DNA is TGTGCCTGGAGTCCAACAGGGGTGAACACTGAAGCTTTCTTT.